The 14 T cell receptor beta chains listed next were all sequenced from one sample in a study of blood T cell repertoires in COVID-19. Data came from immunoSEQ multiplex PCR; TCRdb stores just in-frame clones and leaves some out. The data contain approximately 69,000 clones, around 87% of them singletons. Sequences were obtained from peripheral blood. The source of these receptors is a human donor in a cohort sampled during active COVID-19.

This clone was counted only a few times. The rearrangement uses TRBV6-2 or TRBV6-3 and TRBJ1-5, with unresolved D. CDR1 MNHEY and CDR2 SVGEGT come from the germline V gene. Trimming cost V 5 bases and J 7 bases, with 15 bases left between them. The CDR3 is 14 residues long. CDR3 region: CASSDTGSKQPQHF. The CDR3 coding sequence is TGTGCCAGCAGTGATACTGGGAGTAAACAGCCCCAGCATTTT.

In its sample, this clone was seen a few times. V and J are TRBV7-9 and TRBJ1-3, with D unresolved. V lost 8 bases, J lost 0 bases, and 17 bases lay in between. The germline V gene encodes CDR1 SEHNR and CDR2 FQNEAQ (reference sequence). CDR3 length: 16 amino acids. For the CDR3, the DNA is TGTGCCAGCGTATCCTACGCCGAGAGCTCTGGAAACACCATATATTTT. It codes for CASVSYAESSGNTIYF. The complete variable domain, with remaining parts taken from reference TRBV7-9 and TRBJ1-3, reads DTGVSQNPRHKITKRGQNVTFRCDPISEHNRLYWYRQTLGQGPEFLTYFQNEAQLEKSRLLSDRFSAERPKGSFSTLEIQRTEQGDSAMYLCASVSYAESSGNTIYFGEGSWLTVV.

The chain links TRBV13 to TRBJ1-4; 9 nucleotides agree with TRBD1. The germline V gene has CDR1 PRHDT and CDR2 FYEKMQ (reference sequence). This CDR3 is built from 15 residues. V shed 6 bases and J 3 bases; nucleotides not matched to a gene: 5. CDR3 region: CASSYGTGPNEKLFF. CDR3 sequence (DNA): TGTGCCAGCAGTTACGGGACAGGGCCTAATGAAAAACTGTTTTTT.

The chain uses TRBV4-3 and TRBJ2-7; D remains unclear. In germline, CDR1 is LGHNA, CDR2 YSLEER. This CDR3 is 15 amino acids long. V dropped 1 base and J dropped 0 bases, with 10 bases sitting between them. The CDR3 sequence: CASSQAYTLSYEQYF. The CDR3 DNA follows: TGCGCCAGCAGCCAAGCTTACACCCTCTCCTACGAGCAGTACTTC.

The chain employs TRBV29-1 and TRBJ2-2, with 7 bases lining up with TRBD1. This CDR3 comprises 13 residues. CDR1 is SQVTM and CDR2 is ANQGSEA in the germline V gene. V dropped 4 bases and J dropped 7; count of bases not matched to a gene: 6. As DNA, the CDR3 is TGCAGCGTTGGGCAGGGGGTGGTCGGGGAGCTGTTTTTT. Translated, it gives CSVGQGVVGELFF.

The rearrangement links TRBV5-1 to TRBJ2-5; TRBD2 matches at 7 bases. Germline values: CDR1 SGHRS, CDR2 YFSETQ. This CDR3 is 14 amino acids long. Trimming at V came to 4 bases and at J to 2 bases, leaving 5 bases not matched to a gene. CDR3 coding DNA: TGCGCCAGCAGCCCCCGGACTAGGCAAGAGACCCAGTACTTC. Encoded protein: CASSPRTRQETQYF.

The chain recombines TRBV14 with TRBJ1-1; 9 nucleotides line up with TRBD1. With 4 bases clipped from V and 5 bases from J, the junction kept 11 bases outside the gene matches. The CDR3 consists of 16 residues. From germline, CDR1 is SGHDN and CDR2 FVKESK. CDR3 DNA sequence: TGTGCCAGCAGCCTCACGGGACAGGGCTCGGGAACTGAAGCTTTCTTT. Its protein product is CASSLTGQGSGTEAFF.

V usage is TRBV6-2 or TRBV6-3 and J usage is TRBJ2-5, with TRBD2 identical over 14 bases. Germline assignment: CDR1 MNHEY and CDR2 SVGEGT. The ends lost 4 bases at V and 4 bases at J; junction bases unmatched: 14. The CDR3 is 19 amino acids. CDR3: CASSSPTSGGDYTRETQYF. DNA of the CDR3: TGTGCCAGCAGTTCCCCGACTAGCGGGGGGGATTATACACGAGAGACCCAGTACTTC.

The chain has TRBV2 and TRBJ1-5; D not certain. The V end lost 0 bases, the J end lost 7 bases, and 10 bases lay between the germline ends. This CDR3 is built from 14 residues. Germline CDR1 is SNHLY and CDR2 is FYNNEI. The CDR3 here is CASSEALPVQPQHF. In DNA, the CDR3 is TGTGCCAGCAGTGAAGCGCTTCCGGTGCAGCCCCAGCATTTT.

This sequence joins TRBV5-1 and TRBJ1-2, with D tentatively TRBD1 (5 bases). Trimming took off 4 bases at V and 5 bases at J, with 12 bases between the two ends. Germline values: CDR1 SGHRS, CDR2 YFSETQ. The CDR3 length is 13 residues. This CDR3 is CASSPGGVYGYTF. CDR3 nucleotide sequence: TGCGCCAGCAGCCCAGGAGGGGTATATGGCTACACCTTC.

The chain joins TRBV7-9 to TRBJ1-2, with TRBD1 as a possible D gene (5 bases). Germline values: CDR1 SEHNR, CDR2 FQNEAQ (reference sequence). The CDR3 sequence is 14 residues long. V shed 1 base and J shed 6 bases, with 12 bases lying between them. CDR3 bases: TGTGCCAGCAGCTTAGTGGGCAGGGAAAATGGCTACACCTTC. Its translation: CASSLVGRENGYTF. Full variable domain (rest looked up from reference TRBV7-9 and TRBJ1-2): DTGVSQNPRHKITKRGQNVTFRCDPISEHNRLYWYRQTLGQGPEFLTYFQNEAQLEKSRLLSDRFSAERPKGSFSTLEIQRTEQGDSAMYLCASSLVGRENGYTFGSGTRLTVV.

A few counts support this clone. CDR3 nucleotides: TGTGCCAGCAGCTTAGGGGGACAGATACCCCAAGAGACCCAGTACTTC. Translating it yields CASSLGGQIPQETQYF. V gene TRBV7-9 combines with J gene TRBJ2-5, with 7 bases lining up with TRBD1. The CDR3 spans 16 residues. V trimming: 1 base; J trimming: 1 base; junction bases outside the gene matches: 6. In germline, CDR1 is SEHNR, CDR2 FQNEAQ (reference sequence).

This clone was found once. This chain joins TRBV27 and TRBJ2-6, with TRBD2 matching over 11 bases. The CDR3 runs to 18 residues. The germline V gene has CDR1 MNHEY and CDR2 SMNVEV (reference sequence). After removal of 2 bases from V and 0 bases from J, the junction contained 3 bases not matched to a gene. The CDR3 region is CASSLVLAGGSGANVLTF. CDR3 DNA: TGTGCCAGCAGTTTAGTCCTAGCGGGGGGCTCTGGGGCCAACGTCCTGACTTTC.

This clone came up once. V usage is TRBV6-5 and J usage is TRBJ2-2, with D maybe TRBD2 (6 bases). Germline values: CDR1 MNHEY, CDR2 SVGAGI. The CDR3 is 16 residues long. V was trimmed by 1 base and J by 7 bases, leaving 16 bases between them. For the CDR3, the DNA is TGTGCCAGCAGTTACTTAGGGCCGGCCGGGGGCGGGGAGCTGTTTTTT. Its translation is CASSYLGPAGGGELFF.